These 27 T cell receptor beta chains originate from one sample sequenced in a study of blood T cell repertoires in COVID-19. The repertoire was sequenced with immunoSEQ multiplex PCR; TCRdb's copy has only in-frame clones and lacks some. Of just over 150,000 clones in the sample, roughly 85% are singletons; the top ten hold less than 3.5%. Sequenced input: peripheral blood. Every receptor here comes from a human donor with acute or convalescent COVID-19. The donor label of this sample is uncertain.

The V call is TRBV6-5, the J call TRBJ2-7, with 9 nucleotides matching TRBD2. J gave up 3 bases and V 6 bases, and 3 bases lay outside the gene matches. In germline, CDR1 is MNHEY, CDR2 SVGAGI. This CDR3 spans 13 amino acids. The CDR3 nucleotides read TGTGCCAGCAGCCAAGCGGGGGGCTACGAGCAGTACTTC. Protein: CASSQAGGYEQYF.

The rearrangement links TRBV4-2 to TRBJ1-1; TRBD1 matches at 7 bases. Germline loops: CDR1 LGHNA, CDR2 YNFKEQ. V lost 4 bases, J lost 1 base, and 9 bases stayed unmatched. CDR3 size: 16 residues. The CDR3 DNA is TGTGCCAGCAGCCCCCCTCGACAGGGTTGGAACACTGAAGCTTTCTTT. Translation: CASSPPRQGWNTEAFF.

V usage is TRBV19 and J usage is TRBJ2-5, with TRBD1 identical over 12 bases. V shed 8 bases and J 5 bases; nucleotides not matched to a gene: 9. Looked up from germline, CDR1 is LNHDA and CDR2 is SQIVND (reference sequence). The CDR3 contains 15 residues. In DNA form, the CDR3 reads TGTGCCAGTGGCATCCGGGACAGGGGGCCGGAGACCCAGTACTTC. It yields the protein CASGIRDRGPETQYF. Full variable domain (missing parts from reference TRBV19 and TRBJ2-5): DGGITQSPKYLFRKEGQNVTLSCEQNLNHDAMYWYRQDPGQGLRLIYYSQIVNDFQKGDIAEGYSVSREKKESFPLTVTSAQKNPTAFYLCASGIRDRGPETQYFGPGTRLLVL.

The chain uses TRBV5-1 and TRBJ1-1; the match to TRBD1 covers 8 bases. Germline CDR1 and CDR2: SGHRS and YFSETQ. With 4 bases clipped from V and 1 base from J, the junction kept 3 bases outside the gene matches. There are 14 residues in the CDR3. The CDR3 region is CASSVQGGNTEAFF. CDR3 bases: TGCGCCAGCAGCGTACAGGGGGGGAACACTGAAGCTTTCTTT.

This clone has more than one count but fewer than ten. V and J are TRBV3-1 (or the pseudogene TRBV3-2) and TRBJ2-6, with D tentatively TRBD1 (5 bases). The germline CDR1 and CDR2 sequences are LGHDT and YNNKEL (reference sequence). The V end was cut by 1 base, the J end by 1 base, with 17 bases between. The CDR3 sequence is 19 residues long. The CDR3 nucleotides are TGTGCCAGCAGCCAAGGAGTTTCCAGGGCTAGATCTGGGGCCAACGTCCTGACTTTC. Translation gives CASSQGVSRARSGANVLTF.

J is TRBJ1-2 and V is TRBV6-5, with 9 bases identical to TRBD1. With V trimmed by 5 bases and J by 0 bases, 4 bases remained unmatched. This CDR3 spans 15 amino acids. The V gene's germline CDR1 is MNHEY and CDR2 SVGAGI. CDR3 amino acids: CASSRDREPNYGYTF. The CDR3, as DNA: TGTGCCAGCAGTAGGGACAGGGAACCTAACTATGGCTACACCTTC.

This clone was seen more than once but under ten times. The chain recombines TRBV4-2 with TRBJ1-5; a weak D match, TRBD1 (6 bases). V shed 3 bases and J shed 4 bases, with 13 bases lying between them. The CDR3 loop spans 15 amino acids. Germline V gives CDR1 LGHNA, CDR2 YNFKEQ. CDR3 in amino acids: CASSQERGGNQPQHF. In DNA form, the CDR3 reads TGTGCCAGCAGCCAGGAGAGGGGGGGAAATCAGCCCCAGCATTTT.

Only one count was recorded for this clone. The chain carries TRBV3-1 (or the pseudogene TRBV3-2) and TRBJ2-7; no definite D call. This CDR3 spans 12 amino acids. Germline loops: CDR1 LGHDT, CDR2 YNNKEL (reference sequence). V lost 3 bases and J lost 0, with 3 bases in between. CDR3 protein: CASSHLSYEQYF. CDR3 nucleotide sequence: TGTGCCAGCAGCCACCTCTCCTACGAGCAGTACTTC.

The chain carries TRBV6-5 and TRBJ1-2, with 9 bases aligning to TRBD1. J gave up 8 bases and V 7 bases, and 5 bases lay outside the gene matches. The germline V gene has CDR1 MNHEY and CDR2 SVGAGI. This CDR3 contains 12 residues. Written as DNA, the CDR3 is TGTGCCAGCACCTACAGGGGGCACGGCTACACCTTC. Its translation: CASTYRGHGYTF.

A few counts support this clone. The CDR3 region is CASSPQGALGEQYF. CDR3 nucleotides: TGTGCCAGCTCACCACAAGGGGCCCTGGGGGAGCAGTACTTC. The chain carries TRBV18 and TRBJ2-7; D perhaps matches TRBD1 (5 bases). There are 14 residues in the CDR3. Between the trimmed V and J ends, which lost 1 base and 7 bases, there was a span of 14 bases. The germline CDR1 and CDR2 sequences are KGHSH and LQKENI.

The gene calls are TRBV6-2 or TRBV6-3 and TRBJ1-3, with 7 positions matching TRBD1. The CDR3 is 18 residues long. Germline CDR1 is MNHEY and CDR2 is SVGEGT. The junction had 9 bases not matched to a gene; V was cut back by 0 bases and J by 1 base. The CDR3 DNA follows: TGTGCCAGCAGTTACTCGAGGGGACAGATGCTTTCTGGAAACACCATATATTTT. This encodes CASSYSRGQMLSGNTIYF.

V is TRBV12-3 or TRBV12-4 and J is TRBJ1-2; D uncertain. The CDR3 runs to 12 residues. V lost 7 bases, J lost 4 bases, and 10 bases lay in between. The CDR3 region has the DNA TGTGCCAGCAACGAGGGTCCCTATGGCTACACCTTC. Translated, it gives CASNEGPYGYTF.

The chain recombines TRBV18 with TRBJ2-1; 15 bases are shared with TRBD2. V lost 4 bases, J lost 5 bases, and 6 bases stayed unmatched. This CDR3 has 17 amino acids. Germline V CDR1 and CDR2: KGHSH, LQKENI. The CDR3 region is CASSRTSGGDRNNEQFF. The CDR3 DNA follows: TGTGCCAGCTCACGGACTAGCGGGGGGGATCGGAACAATGAGCAGTTCTTC.

The rearrangement links TRBV28 to TRBJ2-1; a weak D match, TRBD2 (6 bases). Trimming took off 2 bases at V and 7 bases at J, with 18 bases between the two ends. The CDR3 is 16 residues long. Germline loops: CDR1 MDHEN, CDR2 SYDVKM. For the CDR3, the DNA is TGTGCCAGCAGTTTAAGGGAGGTCCCGGGTAGGAATGAGCAGTTCTTC. This translates into CASSLREVPGRNEQFF.

There are a few counts of this clone. V usage is TRBV19 and J usage is TRBJ2-5, with TRBD1 identical over 10 bases. The germline V gene encodes CDR1 LNHDA and CDR2 SQIVND (reference sequence). The CDR3 runs 18 residues. With V trimmed by 6 bases and J by 4 bases, 17 bases remained unmatched. Here the CDR3 reads CASSAERLRDRGRETQYF. The CDR3 DNA follows: TGTGCCAGTAGCGCCGAAAGACTCCGGGACAGGGGACGAGAGACCCAGTACTTC. Full variable domain (remainder filled in from reference TRBV19 and TRBJ2-5): DGGITQSPKYLFRKEGQNVTLSCEQNLNHDAMYWYRQDPGQGLRLIYYSQIVNDFQKGDIAEGYSVSREKKESFPLTVTSAQKNPTAFYLCASSAERLRDRGRETQYFGPGTRLLVL.

Points on this clone: Compared with germline, one end of the junction differs, possibly owing to a read error. The chain combines TRBV5-1 with TRBJ2-3, with D uncertain. Germline V CDR1 and CDR2: SGHRS, YFSETQ. The CDR3 sequence is 14 residues long. This CDR3 is CANSLHSSTDTQYF. CDR3 coding DNA: TGCGCCAACAGCTTGCACAGTAGCACAGATACGCAGTATTTT.

CDR3 sequence reads: CASSLLSRKDTQYF. The CDR3 DNA is TGTGCCAGCAGCTTACTATCCAGGAAGGATACGCAGTATTTT. The gene calls are TRBV7-8 and TRBJ2-3; D is undetermined. Germline V gene data show CDR1 as SGHVS and CDR2 as FQNEAQ. The CDR3 spans 14 residues. Trimming cost V 2 bases and J 6 bases, with 12 bases left between them.

On this clone itself: The junction differs from germline at one of its ends, possibly a read error. This chain joins TRBV30 and TRBJ1-5; perhaps TRBD1 as D (6 bases). This CDR3 spans 13 amino acids. Looked up from germline, CDR1 is GTSNPN and CDR2 is SVGIG (reference sequence). The CDR3 spells CAWSQQGNQPQHF. CDR3 nucleotide sequence: TGTGCCTGGAGTCAACAGGGCAACCAGCCCCAGCATTTT.

This chain connects TRBV6-5 to TRBJ1-5; D perhaps matches TRBD1 (6 bases). Per germline, CDR1 MNHEY and CDR2 SVGAGI. The CDR3 totals 14 residues. Trimming shortened V by 7 bases and J by 0 bases, and 10 bases separated the two germline ends. The CDR3 is CASTGGHSNQPQHF. DNA for the CDR3: TGTGCCAGCACCGGGGGGCATAGCAATCAGCCCCAGCATTTT.

In its sample, this clone was seen a few times. The J gene is TRBJ1-3, the V gene TRBV28; D may be TRBD1 (5 bases). The germline V gene has CDR1 MDHEN and CDR2 SYDVKM. The length of the CDR3 is 14 residues. V lost 5 bases and J 0 bases, leaving 8 bases between the germline ends. CDR3 in DNA: TGTGCCAGCAGTCCCGGGGGCTCTGGAAACACCATATATTTT. Protein: CASSPGGSGNTIYF. Full variable domain (remainder filled in from reference TRBV28 and TRBJ1-3): DVKVTQSSRYLVKRTGEKVFLECVQDMDHENMFWYRQDPGLGLRLIYFSYDVKMKEKGDIPEGYSVSREKKERFSLILESASTNQTSMYLCASSPGGSGNTIYFGEGSWLTVV.

V gene TRBV3-1 (or the pseudogene TRBV3-2) combines with J gene TRBJ2-5; 7 bases fit TRBD2. The CDR3 is made up of 15 amino acids. V was clipped by 4 bases and J by 2 bases; unmatched bases: 7. Looked up from germline, CDR1 is LGHDT and CDR2 is YNNKEL (reference sequence). The CDR3 sequence: CASSPPRAGQETQYF. CDR3 nucleotide sequence: TGTGCCAGCAGCCCGCCCAGAGCGGGGCAAGAGACCCAGTACTTC.

V gene TRBV14 combines with J gene TRBJ1-2; D is unresolved. Between the trimmed V and J ends, which lost 3 bases and 8 bases, there was a span of 16 bases. Per the germline V gene, CDR1 is SGHDN and CDR2 is FVKESK. CDR3 length: 14 amino acids. CDR3 nucleotides: TGTGCCAGCAGCCAGCCCCTCATGGCGGGCGGCTACACCTTC. This codes for CASSQPLMAGGYTF. The full variable domain, rest sourced from reference TRBV14 and TRBJ1-2, is EAGVTQFPSHSVIEKGQTVTLRCDPISGHDNLYWYRRVMGKEIKFLLHFVKESKQDESGMPNNRFLAERTGGTYSTLKVQPAELEDSGVYFCASSQPLMAGGYTFGSGTRLTVV.

This rearrangement joins TRBV6-5 to TRBJ1-1; no reliable D call. Deletions cut 2 bases from V and 1 base from J, with 5 bases between. Germline V gene sequence: CDR1 MNHEY, CDR2 SVGAGI. This CDR3 spans 13 amino acids. DNA for the CDR3: TGTGCCAGCAGTTACCTGAGGAACACTGAAGCTTTCTTT. Translated: CASSYLRNTEAFF.

This clone was detected only a few times. The chain has TRBV11-2 and TRBJ2-3, with 8 positions matching TRBD1. V gave up 1 base and J gave up 2 bases; unmatched junction bases: 5. CDR3 length: 16 residues. Germline V CDR1 and CDR2: SGHAT, FQNNGV. CDR3 sequence: CASSLVQGEITDTQYF. For the CDR3, the DNA is TGTGCCAGCAGCTTAGTACAGGGGGAGATCACAGATACGCAGTATTTT. Full variable domain (missing parts from reference TRBV11-2 and TRBJ2-3): EAGVAQSPRYKIIEKRQSVAFWCNPISGHATLYWYQQILGQGPKLLIQFQNNGVVDDSQLPKDRFSAERLKGVDSTLKIQPAKLEDSAVYLCASSLVQGEITDTQYFGPGTRLTVL.

This clone was found a few times. This chain uses TRBV7-9 with TRBJ1-2; perhaps TRBD1 as D (6 bases). Germline V gene data show CDR1 as SEHNR and CDR2 as FQNEAQ (reference sequence). Deletions cut 7 bases from V and 2 bases from J, with 20 bases between. The CDR3 is 16 amino acids. CDR3 nucleotide sequence: TGTGCCAGCACGACTGCGATACAGGGTTGGAACTATGGCTACACCTTC. Its translation: CASTTAIQGWNYGYTF.

The V call is TRBV5-1, the J call TRBJ1-1; tentatively, D is TRBD1 (6 bases). Germline V lookup: CDR1 SGHRS, CDR2 YFSETQ. The CDR3 has 15 residues. Trimming took off 0 bases at V and 6 bases at J, with 15 bases between the two ends. CDR3 sequence reads: CASSLGGGGWSEAFF. The CDR3 DNA reads as TGCGCCAGCAGCTTGGGCGGGGGCGGTTGGTCTGAAGCTTTCTTT.

V and J are TRBV19 and TRBJ2-1; 10 positions agree with TRBD1. The V gene's germline CDR1 is LNHDA and CDR2 SQIVND (reference sequence). V shed 8 bases, J shed 1 base, and the junction held 14 bases outside the gene matches. CDR3 length equals 18 residues. The CDR3 region has the DNA TGTGCCAGTCGATCCTCCGGACAGGGGGGAAGGTCCTACAATGAGCAGTTCTTC. It is translated as CASRSSGQGGRSYNEQFF.